A selection of T cell receptor beta chains follows, all from one sample in a study of identical twins. One entry per CDR3 protein, called by TCRdb with MiXCR from the 5' RACE reads. The table shows around 690,000 distinct CDR3 sequences, with 21% occurring only once. A further study also used this sample, focusing on T cells expressing NK-cell markers.

Sequenced input: PBMCs. The receptor set was obtained from a woman aged 18-35 years in good health. CDR3s include the opening cysteine and the closing phenylalanine or tryptophan. A D gene is named only where the DNA matches it firmly. Where a row states a size, it is once, few, many or the class of an expanded clone; other rows omit it.

j_call,v_call,clone_size,d_call,cdr3_nt,cdr3_aa
TRBJ2-3,TRBV20-1,few,TRBD2,TGCAGTGCTAGAGACTCGGGACTAGGTCACACAGATACGCAGTATTTT,CSARDSGLGHTDTQYF
TRBJ2-7,TRBV9,few,TRBD1,TGTGCCAGCAGCGTAGGACAGGGGGCATTCTACGAGCAGTACTTC,CASSVGQGAFYEQYF
TRBJ2-3,TRBV10-1,NA,TRBD2,TGCGCCAGCGGCAGCGGGAGGGCGGCAGATACGCAGTATTTT,CASGSGRAADTQYF
TRBJ2-5,TRBV9,few,TRBD2,TGTGCCAGTTCCCTAGCGGGAGTGGGCGAGACCCAGTACTTC,CASSLAGVGETQYF
TRBJ2-3,TRBV20-1,few,NA,TGCAGTGCGGTGGGGCTGGGCACAGATACGCAGTATTTT,CSAVGLGTDTQYF
TRBJ1-3,TRBV20-1,NA,TRBD1,TGCAGTTTGACCAGGGGGGACACCATATATTTT,CSLTRGDTIYF
TRBJ2-3,TRBV5-1,NA,NA,TGCGCCAGCAGCCCCGGTTGGGGGGGCCTCAGGGATACGCAGTATTTT,CASSPGWGGLRDTQYF
TRBJ2-7,TRBV20-1,few,TRBD1,TGCAGTGCCGGGACAGGGGGCATCTACGAGCAGTACTTC,CSAGTGGIYEQYF
TRBJ2-3,TRBV4-3,many,TRBD2,TGCGCCAGCAGCCAAGGGACCGGACTAGCGGGAGGGGCGGATACGCAGTATTTT,CASSQGTGLAGGADTQYF
TRBJ2-7,TRBV20-1,few,TRBD2,TGCAGTGCTAGCGTAGCGGGAGGACTCCGATATCCCGCTACCTTGAGCGAGCAGTACTTC,CSASVAGGLRYPATLSEQYF
TRBJ2-2,TRBV6-1,NA,NA,TGTGCCAGCACCGTCGATGGGGGTGGCACCGGGGAGCTGTTTTTT,CASTVDGGGTGELFF
TRBJ2-7,TRBV11-3,few,NA,TGTGCCAGCAGCTTAGGCTTCTCCTCCGACGAGCAGTACTTC,CASSLGFSSDEQYF
TRBJ1-1,TRBV7-2,NA,NA,TGTGCCAGCAGTCCCTCGATGGGCCGTGAAGCTTTCTTT,CASSPSMGREAFF
TRBJ2-7,TRBV5-6,NA,TRBD1,TGTGCCAGCGGGACAGGGTTGGCCGAGCAGTACTTC,CASGTGLAEQYF
TRBJ2-1,TRBV10-1,many,NA,TGCGCCAGCAGTGAGTCATCGCTAAACGAGCAGTTCTTC,CASSESSLNEQFF
TRBJ1-1,TRBV19,few,NA,TGTGCCAGTAGTATAGGCAGAGCCACTGAAGCTTTCTTT,CASSIGRATEAFF
TRBJ1-6,TRBV20-1,NA,TRBD1,TGCAGTGCTTTACAGGGGGATTCACCCCTCCACTTT,CSALQGDSPLHF
TRBJ1-3,TRBV6-6,many,NA,TGTGCCAGCAGTCCTGACCCCGTTGGCACCATATATTTT,CASSPDPVGTIYF